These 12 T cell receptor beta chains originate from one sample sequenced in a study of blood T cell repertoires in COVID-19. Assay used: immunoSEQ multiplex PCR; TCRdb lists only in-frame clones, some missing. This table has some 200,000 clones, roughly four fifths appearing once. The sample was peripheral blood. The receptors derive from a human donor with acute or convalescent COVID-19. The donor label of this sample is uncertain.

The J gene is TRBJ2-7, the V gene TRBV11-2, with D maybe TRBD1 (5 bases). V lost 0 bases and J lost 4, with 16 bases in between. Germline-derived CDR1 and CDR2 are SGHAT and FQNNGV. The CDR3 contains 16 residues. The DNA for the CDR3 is TGTGCCAGCAGCTTAGATCTAGACAGTCCGATTTACGAGCAGTACTTC. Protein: CASSLDLDSPIYEQYF. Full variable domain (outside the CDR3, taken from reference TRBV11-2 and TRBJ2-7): EAGVAQSPRYKIIEKRQSVAFWCNPISGHATLYWYQQILGQGPKLLIQFQNNGVVDDSQLPKDRFSAERLKGVDSTLKIQPAKLEDSAVYLCASSLDLDSPIYEQYFGPGTRLTVT.

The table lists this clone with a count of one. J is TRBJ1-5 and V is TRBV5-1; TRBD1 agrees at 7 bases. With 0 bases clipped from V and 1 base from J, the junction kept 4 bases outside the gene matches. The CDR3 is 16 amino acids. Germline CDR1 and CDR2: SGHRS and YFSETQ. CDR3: CASSLEGQSSNQPQHF. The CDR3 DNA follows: TGCGCCAGCAGCTTGGAGGGACAGTCGAGCAATCAGCCCCAGCATTTT.

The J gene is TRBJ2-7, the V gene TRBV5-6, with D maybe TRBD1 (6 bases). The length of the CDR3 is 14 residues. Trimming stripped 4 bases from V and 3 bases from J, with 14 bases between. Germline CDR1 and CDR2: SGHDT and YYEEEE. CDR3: CASSADSSFYEQYF. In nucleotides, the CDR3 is TGTGCCAGCAGCGCGGACAGTTCCTTCTACGAGCAGTACTTC.

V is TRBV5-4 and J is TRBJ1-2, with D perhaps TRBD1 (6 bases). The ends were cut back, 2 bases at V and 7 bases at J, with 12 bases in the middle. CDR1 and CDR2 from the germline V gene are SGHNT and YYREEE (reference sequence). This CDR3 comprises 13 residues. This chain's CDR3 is CASSFRGASGYTF. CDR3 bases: TGTGCCAGCAGCTTTCGGGGGGCCAGTGGCTACACCTTC.

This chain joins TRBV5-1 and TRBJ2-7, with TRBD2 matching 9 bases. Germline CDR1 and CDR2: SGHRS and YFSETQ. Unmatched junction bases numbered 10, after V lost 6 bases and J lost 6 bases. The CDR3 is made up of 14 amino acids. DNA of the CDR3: TGCGCCAGCATCCAAACGGCGGGGGGGCGCGAGCAGTACTTC. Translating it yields CASIQTAGGREQYF.

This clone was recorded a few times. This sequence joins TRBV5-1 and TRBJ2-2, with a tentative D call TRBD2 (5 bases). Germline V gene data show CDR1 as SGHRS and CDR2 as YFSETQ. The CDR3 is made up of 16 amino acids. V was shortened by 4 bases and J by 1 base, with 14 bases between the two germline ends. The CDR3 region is CASSAGASLNTGELFF. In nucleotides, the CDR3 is TGCGCCAGCAGCGCGGGTGCCAGCCTGAACACCGGGGAGCTGTTTTTT.

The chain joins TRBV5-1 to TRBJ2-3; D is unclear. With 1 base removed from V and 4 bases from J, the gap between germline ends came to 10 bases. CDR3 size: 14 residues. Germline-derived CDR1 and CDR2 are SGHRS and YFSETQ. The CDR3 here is CASSLKLLPDTQYF. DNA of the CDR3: TGCGCCAGCAGCTTGAAACTTCTCCCAGATACGCAGTATTTT.

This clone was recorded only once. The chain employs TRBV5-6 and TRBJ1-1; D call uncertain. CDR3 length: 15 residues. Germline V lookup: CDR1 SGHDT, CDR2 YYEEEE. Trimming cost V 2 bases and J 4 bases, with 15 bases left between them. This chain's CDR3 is CASSFAGSRPTEAFF. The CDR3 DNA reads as TGTGCCAGCAGCTTCGCGGGGAGCAGACCCACTGAAGCTTTCTTT.

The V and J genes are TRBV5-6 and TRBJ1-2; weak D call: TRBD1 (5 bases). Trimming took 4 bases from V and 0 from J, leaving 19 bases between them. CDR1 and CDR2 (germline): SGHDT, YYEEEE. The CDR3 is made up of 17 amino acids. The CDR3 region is CASSPTSGRIANYGYTF. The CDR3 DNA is TGTGCCAGCAGCCCAACTTCAGGGCGGATCGCTAACTATGGCTACACCTTC.

This chain's CDR3 is CSVEKLSSYNEQFF. CDR3 DNA: TGCAGCGTTGAGAAATTGAGCTCCTACAATGAGCAGTTCTTC. The V call is TRBV29-1, the J call TRBJ2-1; unclear D gene. Per the germline V gene, CDR1 is SQVTM and CDR2 is ANQGSEA. V shed 3 bases and J shed 0 bases, with 9 bases lying between them. The CDR3 spans 14 residues.

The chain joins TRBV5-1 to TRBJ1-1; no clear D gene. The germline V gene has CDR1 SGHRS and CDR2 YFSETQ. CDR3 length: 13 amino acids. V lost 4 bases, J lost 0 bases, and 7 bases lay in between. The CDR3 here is CASSTNMNTEAFF. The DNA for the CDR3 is TGCGCCAGCAGCACTAACATGAACACTGAAGCTTTCTTT.

The chain's CDR3 is CASSKERDSYEQYF. The DNA for the CDR3 is TGTGCCAGCAGCAAAGAGAGAGACTCCTACGAGCAGTACTTC. The rearrangement uses TRBV21-1 and TRBJ2-7; the listed D gene, TRBD2, was not tested against the DNA. TRBV21-1 is shown as a pseudogene. The CDR3 totals 14 residues.